Each of the 31 T cell receptor beta chains below was sequenced from the same sample in a study of response to subunit inactivated influenza vaccine. MiXCR was run by TCRdb on the RT-PCR reads, yielding one entry per CDR3 protein. The sample shows roughly 700,000 distinct CDR3 sequences, approximately 14% of them seen only once. The sample here was PBMCs from blood, taken 11 to 12 days after vaccination. The receptors originated from a man aged 45-65 years who received an inactivated influenza vaccine.

This clonotype was seen more than once but under ten times. The genes are TRBV6-1 and TRBJ2-3, with 8 nucleotides matching TRBD1. Germline values: CDR1 MNHNS, CDR2 SASEGT. This CDR3 has 15 residues. J lost 0 bases, V lost 5 bases, and 4 bases had no gene match. The CDR3 coding sequence is TGTGCCAGCAGTCCGACAGGGGACAGCACAGATACGCAGTATTTT. Protein: CASSPTGDSTDTQYF.

This clonotype has a handful of counts. The chain employs TRBV7-9 and TRBJ1-1; TRBD1 might be the D (5 bases). The V gene's germline CDR1 is SEHNR and CDR2 FQNEAQ (reference sequence). There are 16 residues in the CDR3. Trimming took off 1 base at V and 2 bases at J, with 14 bases between the two ends. The CDR3 loop is CASSLDRWGINTEAFF. The DNA of the CDR3 is TGTGCCAGCAGCTTAGATCGGTGGGGGATTAACACTGAAGCTTTCTTT. Full variable domain (missing parts from reference TRBV7-9 and TRBJ1-1): DTGVSQNPRHKITKRGQNVTFRCDPISEHNRLYWYRQTLGQGPEFLTYFQNEAQLEKSRLLSDRFSAERPKGSFSTLEIQRTEQGDSAMYLCASSLDRWGINTEAFFGQGTRLTVV.

This clonotype came up a few times. The rearrangement links TRBV7-6 to TRBJ2-1; 15 bases fit TRBD2. Germline values: CDR1 SGHVS, CDR2 FNYEAQ. V shed 3 bases, J shed 4 bases, and the junction held 1 base outside the gene matches. The length of the CDR3 is 16 residues. The CDR3 reads CASSFGTSGRYNEQFF. DNA for the CDR3: TGTGCCAGCAGCTTCGGGACTAGCGGGAGGTACAATGAGCAGTTCTTC.

This clonotype was counted between two and nine times. The rearrangement joins TRBV5-1 to TRBJ1-4; D is ambiguous. In germline, CDR1 is SGHRS, CDR2 YFSETQ. The CDR3 totals 15 residues. V gave up 4 bases and J gave up 4 bases, with 14 bases separating them. The DNA for the CDR3 is TGCGCCAGCAGCCGCACAGCGGGGATTAATGAAAAACTGTTTTTT. This translates into CASSRTAGINEKLFF.

The rearrangement links TRBV27 to TRBJ2-1, with 16 bases matching TRBD2. Germline values: CDR1 MNHEY, CDR2 SMNVEV (reference sequence). V shed 4 bases, J shed 12 bases, and the junction held 6 bases outside the gene matches. This CDR3 contains 15 residues. CDR3 sequence reads: CASSSGTSGRAGQFF. As DNA, the CDR3 is TGTGCCAGCAGTTCCGGGACTAGCGGGAGGGCAGGGCAGTTCTTC.

V is TRBV5-4 and J is TRBJ2-1; 10 positions agree with TRBD1. The CDR3 runs 16 residues. Germline V gene data show CDR1 as SGHNT and CDR2 as YYREEE (reference sequence). After removal of 0 bases from V and 4 bases from J, the junction contained 4 bases not matched to a gene. CDR3 in DNA: TGTGCCAGCAGCTTGGAGACAGGGGGCTGGTACAATGAGCAGTTCTTC. Translating it yields CASSLETGGWYNEQFF.

This clonotype turned up a few times. The genes are TRBV4-3 and TRBJ2-1; 8 nucleotides align to TRBD1. The CDR3 is made up of 14 amino acids. The germline CDR1 and CDR2 sequences are LGHNA and YSLEER. With V trimmed by 3 bases and J by 6 bases, 4 bases remained unmatched. The CDR3 DNA sequence: TGCGCCAGCAGCCACGGAGGGACAGGCAATGAGCAGTTCTTC. Translating gives CASSHGGTGNEQFF.

This clonotype has at least ten counts. The chain joins TRBV5-1 to TRBJ2-3; 12 positions agree with TRBD2. V trimming: 6 bases; J trimming: 5 bases; junction bases outside the gene matches: 13. The CDR3 extends over 17 amino acids. From germline, CDR1 is SGHRS and CDR2 YFSETQ. CDR3 in amino acids: CASTWGLAGSIGDTQYF. The DNA for the CDR3 is TGCGCCAGCACCTGGGGACTAGCGGGTTCCATTGGAGATACGCAGTATTTT.

V is TRBV20-1 and J is TRBJ2-7, with 7 nucleotides matching TRBD2. This CDR3 contains 14 residues. V shed 3 bases and J 3 bases; nucleotides not matched to a gene: 8. Germline CDR1 DFQATT, CDR2 SNEGSKA (reference sequence). The CDR3 DNA reads as TGCAGTGCTAGCCCCATAGCGGGCCACTACGAGCAGTACTTC. This codes for CSASPIAGHYEQYF.

The chain couples TRBV6-1 to TRBJ2-5; D could derive from TRBD1 or TRBD2 (6 bases each). Germline CDR1 and CDR2: MNHNS and SASEGT. The V gene lost 6 bases and the J gene lost 6 bases, with 17 bases spanning the gap. The CDR3 has 14 residues. As DNA, the CDR3 is TGTGCCAGCAGGCCTTTTTTGGGGGGCCAGACCCAGTACTTC. Translated: CASRPFLGGQTQYF.

The chain uses TRBV28 and TRBJ2-7, with TRBD1 as a possible D gene (6 bases). CDR1 and CDR2 (germline): MDHEN, SYDVKM. Trimming left V 6 bases short and J 1 base short, with 10 bases between. This CDR3 contains 13 residues. The DNA for the CDR3 is TGTGCCAGCAGGACAGGCCATTCCTACGAGCAGTACTTC. Its translation: CASRTGHSYEQYF.

The V gene is TRBV6-5, the J gene TRBJ2-2; D is unclear. The CDR3 length is 13 residues. Germline values: CDR1 MNHEY, CDR2 SVGAGI. V lost 4 bases to trimming and J lost 5 bases, with 8 bases between them. This chain's CDR3 is CASSSEITGELFF. The CDR3, as DNA: TGTGCCAGCAGTTCTGAAATAACCGGGGAGCTGTTTTTT.

The rearrangement uses TRBV4-2 and TRBJ2-1; 7 bases match TRBD2. CDR3 length equals 16 residues. Germline V CDR1 and CDR2: LGHNA, YNFKEQ. Germline trimming cut 1 base from V and 0 bases from J; bases unmatched to any gene: 3. The CDR3 DNA reads as TGTGCCAGCAGCCAAGGAGCTAGCGGCTCCTACAATGAGCAGTTCTTC. Translated, it gives CASSQGASGSYNEQFF.

V is TRBV14 and J is TRBJ2-3, with D unclear. Trimming cost V 1 base and J 3 bases, with 14 bases left between them. Germline CDR1 reads SGHDN; CDR2 reads FVKESK. The CDR3 covers 16 residues. CDR3: CASSQGGLRWTDTQYF. DNA for the CDR3: TGTGCCAGCAGCCAAGGAGGCCTCCGGTGGACAGATACGCAGTATTTT.

This sequence joins TRBV2 and TRBJ1-1, with D maybe TRBD1 (6 bases). V lost 2 bases and J lost 1, with 11 bases in between. Germline V lookup: CDR1 SNHLY, CDR2 FYNNEI. The CDR3 extends over 15 amino acids. The CDR3 sequence is CASSESSGANTEAFF. Written as DNA, the CDR3 is TGTGCCAGCAGTGAATCTTCAGGGGCGAACACTGAAGCTTTCTTT. Together with reference TRBV2 and TRBJ1-1, the CDR3 gives the full variable domain: EPEVTQTPSHQVTQMGQEVILRCVPISNHLYFYWYRQILGQKVEFLVSFYNNEISEKSEIFDDQFSVERPDGSNFTLKIRSTKLEDSAMYFCASSESSGANTEAFFGQGTRLTVV.

This clonotype has a count of ten or more. The V gene is TRBV28, the J gene TRBJ1-3; no clear D gene. The CDR3 runs to 14 residues. The germline gives CDR1 MDHEN, CDR2 SYDVKM. The V end lost 3 bases, the J end lost 1 base, and 7 bases lay between the germline ends. This CDR3 is CASSFAGSGNTIYF. The CDR3 DNA follows: TGTGCCAGCAGTTTCGCTGGATCTGGAAACACCATATATTTT.

CDR3 DNA sequence: TGTGCCAGCAGTTTAAGCGACGGTGAGCAGTTCTTC. Translation gives CASSLSDGEQFF. The rearrangement links TRBV12-3 or TRBV12-4 to TRBJ2-1; D not resolved. This CDR3 region has 12 residues. Trimming stripped 2 bases from V and 9 bases from J, with 8 bases between.

CDR3 sequence reads: CSAGGQHNEKLFF. The CDR3 coding sequence is TGCAGTGCCGGGGGGCAGCATAATGAAAAACTGTTTTTT. V usage is TRBV20-1 and J usage is TRBJ1-4; tentatively, D is TRBD1 (6 bases). This CDR3 spans 13 amino acids. Germline values: CDR1 DFQATT, CDR2 SNEGSKA (reference sequence). V was pared by 6 bases and J by 4 bases, with 12 bases between.

This clonotype was observed a handful of times. This chain uses TRBV10-3 with TRBJ2-7; 7 nucleotides line up with TRBD2. CDR1 and CDR2 (germline): ENHRY, SYGVKD. The CDR3 length is 12 residues. Unmatched junction bases numbered 10, after V lost 11 bases and J lost 6 bases. The CDR3 here is CASKEAGVEQYF. The DNA of the CDR3 is TGTGCCTCGAAAGAGGCGGGAGTCGAGCAGTACTTC.

This clonotype was picked up a small number of times. The chain uses TRBV7-4 and TRBJ2-5; D is unresolved. The germline V and J ends were trimmed by 11 bases and 5 bases, with 18 bases remaining between them. CDR1 and CDR2 from the germline V gene are SGHVT and SQSDAQ. The CDR3 covers 13 residues. The CDR3 nucleotides read TGTGCCCTACAAGTTTGGGATGGGGAGACCCAGTACTTC. This sequence encodes CALQVWDGETQYF.

This clonotype has at least ten counts. The chain carries TRBV5-6 and TRBJ2-2; possibly TRBD2 for D (7 bases). The CDR3 covers 15 residues. The V gene's germline CDR1 is SGHDT and CDR2 YYEEEE. The V gene lost 4 bases and the J gene lost 4 bases, with 14 bases spanning the gap. For the CDR3, the DNA is TGTGCCAGCAGCCGGGGGGACACCTTCACCGGGGAGCTGTTTTTT. Translating it yields CASSRGDTFTGELFF.

The sample holds many counts of this clonotype. The chain employs TRBV5-1 and TRBJ2-3; 9 bases agree with TRBD1. Looked up from germline, CDR1 is SGHRS and CDR2 is YFSETQ. This CDR3 region has 16 residues. J lost 5 bases, V lost 0 bases, and 7 bases had no gene match. CDR3 amino acids: CASSLGPTGGVDTQYF. In nucleotides, the CDR3 is TGCGCCAGCAGCTTGGGACCTACAGGGGGCGTAGATACGCAGTATTTT.

This chain connects TRBV29-1 to TRBJ2-7; tentatively, D is TRBD1 (6 bases). V was pared by 5 bases and J by 2 bases, with 13 bases between. Germline V CDR1 and CDR2: SQVTM, ANQGSEA. The length of the CDR3 is 13 residues. CDR3: CSVLGTFTYEQYF. The CDR3 bases are TGCAGCGTTCTCGGGACATTCACCTACGAGCAGTACTTC.

This clonotype was picked up a small number of times. This rearrangement joins TRBV19 to TRBJ2-1; TRBD1 matches at 9 bases. The CDR3 covers 19 residues. Trimming at V came to 2 bases and at J to 3 bases, leaving 14 bases not matched to a gene. The germline V gene has CDR1 LNHDA and CDR2 SQIVND (reference sequence). The CDR3 reads CASSIIDRGRPDVYNEQFF. The CDR3 region has the DNA TGTGCCAGTAGTATAATCGACAGGGGGAGACCAGATGTCTACAATGAGCAGTTCTTC.

There are a few counts of this clonotype. V gene TRBV28 combines with J gene TRBJ1-5; D gene unclear. The CDR3 runs 17 residues. The V end lost 6 bases, the J end lost 5 bases, and 23 bases lay between the germline ends. From germline, CDR1 is MDHEN and CDR2 SYDVKM. The CDR3 reads CASSPSHRNTFHQPQHF. The CDR3 DNA sequence: TGTGCCAGCAGCCCCTCTCACAGAAACACGTTCCATCAGCCCCAGCATTTT.

This clonotype appeared a few times. The chain combines TRBV20-1 with TRBJ2-7; a possible D gene is TRBD1 (6 bases). V lost 0 bases to trimming and J lost 5 bases, with 17 bases between them. The CDR3 covers 15 residues. Per the germline V gene, CDR1 is DFQATT and CDR2 is SNEGSKA (reference sequence). The CDR3 loop reads CSARDRRTAKDEQYF. CDR3 in DNA: TGCAGTGCTAGAGATAGGCGGACAGCAAAGGACGAGCAGTACTTC.

This clonotype has a handful of counts. This chain joins TRBV20-1 and TRBJ2-1; 10 bases fit TRBD2. CDR3 size: 13 residues. V lost 2 bases to trimming and J lost 8 bases; unmatched junction nucleotides: 3. In germline, CDR1 is DFQATT, CDR2 SNEGSKA (reference sequence). The CDR3 region is CSARSGLADEQFF. In DNA form, the CDR3 reads TGCAGTGCTAGATCCGGACTAGCGGATGAGCAGTTCTTC.

Ten or more counts support this clonotype. The rearrangement links TRBV5-5 to TRBJ1-1, with D unclear. The CDR3 is 13 amino acids. V was clipped by 4 bases and J by 4 bases, with 11 bases between them. CDR1 is SGHKS and CDR2 is YYEKEE in the germline V gene (reference sequence). The CDR3 nucleotides are TGTGCCAGCAGCCCTTACATGGGCACTGAAGCTTTCTTT. The encoded protein is CASSPYMGTEAFF.

This clonotype has at least ten counts. CDR3: CASSHLGGPEAFF. The CDR3 nucleotides read TGCGCCAGCAGCCACCTTGGCGGCCCTGAAGCTTTCTTT. This chain joins TRBV4-3 and TRBJ1-1; unclear D gene. The V end lost 3 bases, the J end lost 6 bases, and 11 bases lay between the germline ends. The CDR3 is 13 residues long. In germline, CDR1 is LGHNA, CDR2 YSLEER.

In this sample, this clonotype turned up a few times. The chain recombines TRBV5-6 with TRBJ1-2, with D perhaps matching TRBD1 (5 bases). CDR3 length equals 13 residues. Per germline, CDR1 SGHDT and CDR2 YYEEEE. Trimming took 5 bases from V and 7 from J, leaving 15 bases between them. The CDR3 DNA sequence: TGTGCCAGCAGTTTCGCAGGGAATTCTGGCTACACCTTC. Translating it yields CASSFAGNSGYTF.

The V gene is TRBV21-1, the J gene TRBJ1-5; the table's D call, TRBD1, has no DNA check behind it. TRBV21-1 is a known pseudogene. This CDR3 contains 19 residues. Written as DNA, the CDR3 is TGTGCCAGCAGCAGGGCTTCTCCGGGACAGACCCTAGGCAATCAGCCCCAGCATTTT. This translates into CASSRASPGQTLGNQPQHF.